The text below deals with one TCR beta chain. The data were taken from a study of early T cells in non-severe SARS-CoV-2 infection. Study as a whole: Sequencing was performed on bulk RNA from unsorted whole blood, leaving chains unpaired.

TCRdb reprocessed the 5' RACE reads via MiXCR and lists one record per CDR3 protein. The repertoire has about 42,000 distinct CDR3 sequences, around 7% of them found once; the top ten carry 4.7%. Sequenced sample: whole blood. The receptor was isolated from an adult who was a healthcare worker with PCR-confirmed SARS-CoV-2 infection or an uninfected control (not recorded which).

CDR3 loop: CASSVIMGGNTEAFF. The DNA of the CDR3 is TGCGCCAGCAGCGTAATTATGGGCGGCAACACTGAAGCTTTCTTT. The chain carries TRBV5-1 and TRBJ1-1; no clear D. Trimming took 4 bases from V and 2 from J, leaving 15 bases between them. Germline lookup yields CDR1 SGHRS and CDR2 YFSETQ. The CDR3 loop spans 15 amino acids.